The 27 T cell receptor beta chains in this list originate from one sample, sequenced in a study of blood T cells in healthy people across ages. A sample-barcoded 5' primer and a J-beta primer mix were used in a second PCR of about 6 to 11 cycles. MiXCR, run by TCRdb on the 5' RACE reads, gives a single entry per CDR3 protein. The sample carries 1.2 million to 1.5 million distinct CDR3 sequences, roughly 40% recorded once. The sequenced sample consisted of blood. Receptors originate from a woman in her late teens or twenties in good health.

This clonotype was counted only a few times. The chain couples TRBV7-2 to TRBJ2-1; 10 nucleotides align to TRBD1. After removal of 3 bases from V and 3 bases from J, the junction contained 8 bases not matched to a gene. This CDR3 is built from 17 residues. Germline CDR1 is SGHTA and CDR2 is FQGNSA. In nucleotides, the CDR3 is TGTGCCAGCAGCTTCCCCCAGACAGGGGGCATCTACAATGAGCAGTTCTTC. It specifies CASSFPQTGGIYNEQFF.

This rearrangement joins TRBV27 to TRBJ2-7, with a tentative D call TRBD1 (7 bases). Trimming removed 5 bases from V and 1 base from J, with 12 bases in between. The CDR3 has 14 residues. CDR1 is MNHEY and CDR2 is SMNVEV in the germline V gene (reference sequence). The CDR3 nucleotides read TGTGCCAGCAGTCCGGCGGGACAGTCCTACGAGCAGTACTTC. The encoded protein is CASSPAGQSYEQYF.

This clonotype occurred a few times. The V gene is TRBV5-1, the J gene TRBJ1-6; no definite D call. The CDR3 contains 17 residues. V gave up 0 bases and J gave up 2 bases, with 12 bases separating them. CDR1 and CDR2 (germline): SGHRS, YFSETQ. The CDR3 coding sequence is TGCGCCAGCAGCTTGGAGGTATACCCCACCTATAATTCACCCCTCCACTTT. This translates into CASSLEVYPTYNSPLHF.

In nucleotides, the CDR3 is TGTGCCAGCAGCGCGCCCCAGACAGGGGACTATGGCTACACCTTC. This encodes CASSAPQTGDYGYTF. The J gene is TRBJ1-2, the V gene TRBV7-9, with 8 bases matching TRBD1. The CDR3 spans 15 residues. J was trimmed by 3 bases and V by 5 bases; bases with no gene match: 8. The germline V gene encodes CDR1 SEHNR and CDR2 FQNEAQ (reference sequence). The full variable domain, in which reference TRBV7-9 and TRBJ1-2 provide the parts outside the CDR3, is DTGVSQNPRHKITKRGQNVTFRCDPISEHNRLYWYRQTLGQGPEFLTYFQNEAQLEKSRLLSDRFSAERPKGSFSTLEIQRTEQGDSAMYLCASSAPQTGDYGYTFGSGTRLTVV.

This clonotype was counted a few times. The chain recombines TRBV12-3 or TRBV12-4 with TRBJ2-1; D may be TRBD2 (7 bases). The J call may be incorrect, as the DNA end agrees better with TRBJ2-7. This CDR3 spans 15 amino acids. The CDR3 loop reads CASSYAGASYNEQYF. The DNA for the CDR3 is TGTGCCAGCAGTTACGCGGGGGCGTCCTACAATGAGCAGTACTTC.

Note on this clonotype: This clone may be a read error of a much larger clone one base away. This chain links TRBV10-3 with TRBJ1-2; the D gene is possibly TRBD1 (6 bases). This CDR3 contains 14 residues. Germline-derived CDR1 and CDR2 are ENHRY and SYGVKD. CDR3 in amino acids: CVISEGGTNYGYTF. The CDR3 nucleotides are TGTGTCATCAGTGAGGGGGGGACTAACTATGGCTACACCTTC.

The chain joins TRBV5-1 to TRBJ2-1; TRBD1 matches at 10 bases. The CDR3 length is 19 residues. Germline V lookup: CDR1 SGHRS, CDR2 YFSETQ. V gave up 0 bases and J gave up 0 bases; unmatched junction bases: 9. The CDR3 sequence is CASSLVGQGDPSSYNEQFF. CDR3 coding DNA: TGCGCCAGCAGCTTGGTCGGACAGGGGGACCCCAGCTCCTACAATGAGCAGTTCTTC.

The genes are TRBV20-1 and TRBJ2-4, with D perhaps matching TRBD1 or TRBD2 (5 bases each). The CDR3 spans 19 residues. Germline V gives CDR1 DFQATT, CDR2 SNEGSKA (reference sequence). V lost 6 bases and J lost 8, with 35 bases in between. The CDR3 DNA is TGCAGTGCCTCTGAGGAGGACAAACTTAAAGTGGGCCTGGGAGACATTCAGTACTTC. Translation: CSASEEDKLKVGLGDIQYF.

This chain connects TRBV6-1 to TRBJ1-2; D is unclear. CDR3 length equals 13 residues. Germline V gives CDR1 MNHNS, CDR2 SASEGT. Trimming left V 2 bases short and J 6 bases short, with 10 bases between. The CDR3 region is CASSEKLVHGYTF. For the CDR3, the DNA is TGTGCCAGCAGTGAAAAGTTAGTCCATGGCTACACCTTC.

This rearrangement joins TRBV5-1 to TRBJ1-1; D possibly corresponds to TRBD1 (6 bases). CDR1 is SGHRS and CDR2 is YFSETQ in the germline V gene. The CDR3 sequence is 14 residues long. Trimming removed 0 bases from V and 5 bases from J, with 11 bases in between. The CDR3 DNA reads TGCGCCAGCAGCTTGGACAGGGCTGGGACTGAAGCTTTCTTT. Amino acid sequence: CASSLDRAGTEAFF. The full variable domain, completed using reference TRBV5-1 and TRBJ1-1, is KAGVTQTPRYLIKTRGQQVTLSCSPISGHRSVSWYQQTPGQGLQFLFEYFSETQRNKGNFPGRFSGRQFSNSRSEMNVSTLELGDSALYLCASSLDRAGTEAFFGQGTRLTVV.

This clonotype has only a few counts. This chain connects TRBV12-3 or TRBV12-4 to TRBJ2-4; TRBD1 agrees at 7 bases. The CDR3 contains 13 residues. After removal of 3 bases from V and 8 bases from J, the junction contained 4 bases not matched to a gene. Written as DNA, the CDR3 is TGTGCCAGCAGTTTCAGGGGGTTGGACATTCAGTACTTC. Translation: CASSFRGLDIQYF.

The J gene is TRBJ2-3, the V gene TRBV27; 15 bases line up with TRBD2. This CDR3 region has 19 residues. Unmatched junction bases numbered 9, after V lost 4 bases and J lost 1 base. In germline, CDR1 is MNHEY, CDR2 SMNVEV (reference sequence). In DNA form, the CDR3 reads TGTGCCAGCAGTTCCCTCGGGACTAGCGGGAGGTGGGGCACAGATACGCAGTATTTT. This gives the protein CASSSLGTSGRWGTDTQYF.

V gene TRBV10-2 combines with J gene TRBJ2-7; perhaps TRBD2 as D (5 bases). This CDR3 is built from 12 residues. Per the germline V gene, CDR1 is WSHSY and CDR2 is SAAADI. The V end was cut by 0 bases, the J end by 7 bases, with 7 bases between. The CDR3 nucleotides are TGCGCCAGCAGTGAGTCGCCGGGGGAGCAGTACTTC. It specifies CASSESPGEQYF.

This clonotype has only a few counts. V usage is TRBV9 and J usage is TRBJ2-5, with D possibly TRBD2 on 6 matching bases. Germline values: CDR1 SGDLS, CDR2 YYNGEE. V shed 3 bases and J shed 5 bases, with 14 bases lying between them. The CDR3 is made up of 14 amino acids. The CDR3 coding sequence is TGTGCCAGCAGCGAGGGACTTGACTCCGAGACCCAGTACTTC. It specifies CASSEGLDSETQYF.

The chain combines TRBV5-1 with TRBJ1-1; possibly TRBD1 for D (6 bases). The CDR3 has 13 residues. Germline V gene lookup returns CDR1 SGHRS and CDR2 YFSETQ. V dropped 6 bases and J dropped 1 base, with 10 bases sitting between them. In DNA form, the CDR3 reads TGCGCCAGCAATGAGGACAGGAACACTGAAGCTTTCTTT. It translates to CASNEDRNTEAFF.

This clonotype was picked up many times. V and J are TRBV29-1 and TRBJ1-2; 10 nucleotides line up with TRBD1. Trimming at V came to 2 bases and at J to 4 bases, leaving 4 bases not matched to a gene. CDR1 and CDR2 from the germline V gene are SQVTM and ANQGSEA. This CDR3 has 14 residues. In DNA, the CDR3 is TGCAGCGTTGAAAGCCGGGACAGGGGCTATGGCTACACCTTC. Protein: CSVESRDRGYGYTF.

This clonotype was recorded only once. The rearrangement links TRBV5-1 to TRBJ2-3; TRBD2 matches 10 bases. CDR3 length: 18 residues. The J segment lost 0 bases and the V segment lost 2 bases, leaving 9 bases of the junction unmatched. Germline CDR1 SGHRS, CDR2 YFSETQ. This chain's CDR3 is CASSLTASGGTSTDTQYF. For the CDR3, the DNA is TGCGCCAGCAGCTTAACGGCTAGCGGGGGAACTAGCACAGATACGCAGTATTTT. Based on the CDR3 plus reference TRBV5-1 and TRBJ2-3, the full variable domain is KAGVTQTPRYLIKTRGQQVTLSCSPISGHRSVSWYQQTPGQGLQFLFEYFSETQRNKGNFPGRFSGRQFSNSRSEMNVSTLELGDSALYLCASSLTASGGTSTDTQYFGPGTRLTVL.

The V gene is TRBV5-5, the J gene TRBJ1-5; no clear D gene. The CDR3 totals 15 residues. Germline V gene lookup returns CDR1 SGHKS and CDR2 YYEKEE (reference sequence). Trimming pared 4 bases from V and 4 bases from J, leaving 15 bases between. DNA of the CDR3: TGTGCCAGCAGCACCAACACGGTAGCAAATCAGCCCCAGCATTTT. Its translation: CASSTNTVANQPQHF. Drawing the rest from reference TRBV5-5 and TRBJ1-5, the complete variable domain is DAGVTQSPTHLIKTRGQQVTLRCSPISGHKSVSWYQQVLGQGPQFIFQYYEKEERGRGNFPDRFSARQFPNYSSELNVNALLLGDSALYLCASSTNTVANQPQHFGDGTRLSIL.

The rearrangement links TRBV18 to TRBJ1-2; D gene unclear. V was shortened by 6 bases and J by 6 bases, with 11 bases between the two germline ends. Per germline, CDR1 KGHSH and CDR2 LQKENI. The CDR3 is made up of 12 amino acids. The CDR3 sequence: CASSPAEHGYTF. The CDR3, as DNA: TGTGCCAGCTCCCCCGCCGAACATGGCTACACCTTC. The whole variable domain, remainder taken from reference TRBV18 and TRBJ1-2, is NAGVMQNPRHLVRRRGQEARLRCSPMKGHSHVYWYRQLPEEGLKFMVYLQKENIIDESGMPKERFSAEFPKEGPSILRIQQVVRGDSAAYFCASSPAEHGYTFGSGTRLTVV.

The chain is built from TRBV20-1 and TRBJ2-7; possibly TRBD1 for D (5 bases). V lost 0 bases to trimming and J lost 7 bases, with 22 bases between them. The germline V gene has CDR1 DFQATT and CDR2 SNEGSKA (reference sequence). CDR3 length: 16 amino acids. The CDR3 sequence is CSARDPGRWQGREQYF. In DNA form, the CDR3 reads TGCAGTGCTAGAGATCCTGGGCGTTGGCAGGGAAGAGAGCAGTACTTC.

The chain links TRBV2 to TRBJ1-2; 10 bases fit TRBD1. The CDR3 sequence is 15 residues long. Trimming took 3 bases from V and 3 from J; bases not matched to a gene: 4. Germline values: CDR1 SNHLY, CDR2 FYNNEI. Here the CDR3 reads CASSDPGTGDYGYTF. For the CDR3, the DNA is TGTGCCAGCAGTGATCCCGGGACAGGGGACTATGGCTACACCTTC.

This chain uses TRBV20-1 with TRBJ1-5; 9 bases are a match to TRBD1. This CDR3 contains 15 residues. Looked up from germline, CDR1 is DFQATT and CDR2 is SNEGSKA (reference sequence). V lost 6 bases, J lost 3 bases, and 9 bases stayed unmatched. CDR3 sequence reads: CSAEPGQGFNQPQHF. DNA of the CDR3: TGCAGTGCAGAACCGGGACAGGGCTTCAATCAGCCCCAGCATTTT.

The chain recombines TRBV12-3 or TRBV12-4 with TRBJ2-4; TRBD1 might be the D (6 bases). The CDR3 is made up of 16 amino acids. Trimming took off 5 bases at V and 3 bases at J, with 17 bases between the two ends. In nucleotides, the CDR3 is TGTGCCAGCAGTCCCCGGACAGTTAAAAACAAAAACATTCAGTACTTC. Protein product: CASSPRTVKNKNIQYF.

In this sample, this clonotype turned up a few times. DNA of the CDR3: TGTGCCAGCAGTTTGGCGGACGGGTACTATGGCTACACCTTC. It encodes CASSLADGYYGYTF. The chain links TRBV12-3 or TRBV12-4 to TRBJ1-2; D unclear. Trimming removed 3 bases from V and 3 bases from J, with 11 bases in between. The CDR3 length is 14 residues.

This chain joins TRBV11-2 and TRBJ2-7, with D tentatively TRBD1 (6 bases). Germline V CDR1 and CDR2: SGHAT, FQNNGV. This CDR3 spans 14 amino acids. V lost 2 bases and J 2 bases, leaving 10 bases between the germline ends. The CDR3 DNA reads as TGTGCCAGCAGCTTACCCCGGACAGCCTACGAGCAGTACTTC. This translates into CASSLPRTAYEQYF.

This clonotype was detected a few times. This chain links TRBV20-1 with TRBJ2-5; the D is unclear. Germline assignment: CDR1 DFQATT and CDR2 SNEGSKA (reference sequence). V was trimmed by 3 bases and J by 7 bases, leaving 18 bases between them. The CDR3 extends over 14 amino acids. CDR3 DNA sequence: TGCAGTGCTAGTAGCTCTATCCCCCTGGGGACCCAGTACTTC. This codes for CSASSSIPLGTQYF.

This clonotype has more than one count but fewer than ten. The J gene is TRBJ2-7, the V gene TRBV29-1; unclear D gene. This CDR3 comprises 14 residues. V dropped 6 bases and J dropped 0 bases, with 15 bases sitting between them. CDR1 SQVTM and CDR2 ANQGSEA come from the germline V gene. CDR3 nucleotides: TGCAGCGTCCGGCTTGGGATGAGCTCCTACGAGCAGTACTTC. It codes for CSVRLGMSSYEQYF.